This T cell receptor beta chain was sequenced in a study of blood T cell repertoires in COVID-19. Here immunoSEQ multiplex PCR was the method, and the copy in TCRdb shows in-frame clones only, minus some. The repertoire holds around 280,000 clones, with approximately 86% as singletons. Trimming removed 3 bases from V and 3 bases from J; junction bases left unmatched: 10. The CDR3 has 18 amino acids. Per the germline V gene, CDR1 is LGHNA and CDR2 is YSLEER. This sequence joins TRBV4-3 and TRBJ1-6; 8 nucleotides align to TRBD1. The source material was peripheral blood. This receptor was identified in a man aged 70 or older with acute or convalescent COVID-19. CDR3 in DNA: TGCGCCAGCAGCCACTCCAGCGGTACAGGGGGCTATAATTCACCCCTCCACTTT. Protein: CASSHSSGTGGYNSPLHF.